The rows below give T cell receptor beta chains drawn from one sample of a study of CD8 T cells in ankylosing spondylitis. A single record per CDR3 protein comes from TCRdb applying MiXCR to the 5' RACE reads. The sample gives around 150,000 distinct CDR3 sequences, more than 40% of which show up once; 12% to 15% is in the top ten. The sequencing sample was made of synovial fluid, either unsorted or a sorted T cell fraction (not recorded which). These receptors were taken from a male donor with ankylosing spondylitis. CDR3s include the opening cysteine and the closing phenylalanine or tryptophan. A D gene is named only where the DNA matches it firmly. Rows give clone size only sometimes, using once, few, many, or a class for an expanded clone.

clone_size | j_call | v_call | d_call | cdr3_nt | cdr3_aa
many | TRBJ1-4 | TRBV2 | NA | TGTGCCAGCAGTGAAGAAGTGGAGAACCTTGCAACTAATGAAAAACTGTTTTTT | CASSEEVENLATNEKLFF
many | TRBJ2-1 | TRBV7-9 | NA | TGTGCCAGCGGGGGGAGCTCCTACAATGAGCAGTTCTTC | CASGGSSYNEQFF
few | TRBJ2-7 | TRBV28 | TRBD2 | TGTGCCAGCAGTTTGGCGGGAGTGTACTCCTACGAGCAGTACTTC | CASSLAGVYSYEQYF
NA | TRBJ2-7 | TRBV15 | NA | TGTGCCACCAGCAGTGCTAGGGACGATGCTGGAAACGAGCAGTACTTC | CATSSARDDAGNEQYF
NA | TRBJ1-6 | TRBV6-5 | TRBD1 | TGTGCCAGCAGTTATCTCCGGGACAGCTCCTATAATTCACCCCTCCACTTT | CASSYLRDSSYNSPLHF
NA | TRBJ2-7 | TRBV7-6 | NA | TGTGCCAGCAGCTTAATGTACGGTTCCTACGAGCAGTACTTC | CASSLMYGSYEQYF
NA | TRBJ1-2 | TRBV7-2 | TRBD1 | TGTGCCAGCAGTCGTACAGGGGGAGGGGGAAACTATGGCTACACCTTC | CASSRTGGGGNYGYTF
few | TRBJ1-2 | TRBV4-2 | NA | TGTGCCAGCAGCCAAGGTGTCTTCGTGGGAAATCCTAACTATGGCTACACCTTC | CASSQGVFVGNPNYGYTF
few | TRBJ2-7 | TRBV11-2 | TRBD1 | TGTGCCAGCAGCGCGTGGCCATTACAGGGGAATGGAGCCTCCTACGAGCAGTACTTC | CASSAWPLQGNGASYEQYF
NA | TRBJ2-3 | TRBV7-9 | TRBD1 | TGTGCCAGCAGCCCCCGGGACAGGGGGTCAGATACGCAGTATTTT | CASSPRDRGSDTQYF
once | TRBJ2-3 | TRBV5-6 | TRBD2 | TGTGCCAGCAGCATGGGACTAGCGGGAGATGCAGATACGCAGTATTTT | CASSMGLAGDADTQYF
NA | TRBJ2-7 | TRBV20-1 | NA | TGCAGTGTCCTAGGCTTCTACGAGCAGTACTTC | CSVLGFYEQYF
once | TRBJ2-1 | TRBV19 | TRBD2 | TGTGCCAGTAGTGGCGGGAGGGGATTTAACAATGAGCAGTTCTTC | CASSGGRGFNNEQFF
few | TRBJ2-1 | TRBV12-3/TRBV12-4 | NA | TGTGCCAGCAGTTTAAGGAATTCCCAGGGTAAAAGTCCCTACAATGAGCAGTTCTTC | CASSLRNSQGKSPYNEQFF
NA | TRBJ2-3 | TRBV12-3/TRBV12-4 | TRBD2 | TGTGCCAGCAGTGTTAGCGGGGGGGATACGCAGTATTTT | CASSVSGGDTQYF
NA | TRBJ2-1 | TRBV10-3 | NA | TGTGCCATCAAGCCAGCCTCCAATGAGCAGTTCTTC | CAIKPASNEQFF
NA | TRBJ2-1 | TRBV11-1 | TRBD2 | TGTGCCAGCAGCGGGGGACTAGCGGGGGGCCGCCCTTCCTACAATGAGCAGTTCTTC | CASSGGLAGGRPSYNEQFF
NA | TRBJ2-1 | TRBV29-1 | NA | TGCAGCGTCGAACTTGCTTTTCGGACACATGAGCAGTTCTTC | CSVELAFRTHEQFF
once | TRBJ2-7 | TRBV10-3 | TRBD1 | TGTGCCATCAGTGAACCCCCCCTGAGAGGGGGCACCTACGAGCAGTACTTC | CAISEPPLRGGTYEQYF
NA | TRBJ1-1 | TRBV4-1 | NA | TGCGCCAGCAGTGCGGGGGCCCCCAACACTGAAGCTTTCTTT | CASSAGAPNTEAFF
NA | TRBJ2-3 | TRBV9 | NA | TGTGCCAGCAGCCCCCGGCTCGGGGATACGCAGTATTTT | CASSPRLGDTQYF
NA | TRBJ2-3 | TRBV11-2 | NA | TGTGCCAGCAGCTTAGGAGGGCCCAGGACTAAGAACACAGATACGCAGTATTTT | CASSLGGPRTKNTDTQYF
few | TRBJ2-2 | TRBV12-3/TRBV12-4 | NA | TGTGCCAGCAGTTTCCTTCCGACTCCTAACACCGGGGAGCTGTTTTTT | CASSFLPTPNTGELFF
NA | TRBJ2-2 | TRBV13 | NA | TGTGCCAGCAGCTCCCACAGGGAGGGCACCGGGGAGCTGTTTTTT | CASSSHREGTGELFF
few | TRBJ1-5 | TRBV20-1 | NA | TGCAGTGCTAGCTCCACCCGATTCAGACAGCCCCAGCATTTT | CSASSTRFRQPQHF
NA | TRBJ2-7 | TRBV27 | NA | TGTGCCAGCAGTCCCGGTCGATCCTACGAGCAGTACTTC | CASSPGRSYEQYF
NA | TRBJ2-7 | TRBV10-3 | TRBD1 | TGTGCCTCTCAACCCGGGTCGACAGGGGGATCCTACGAGCAGTACTTC | CASQPGSTGGSYEQYF
NA | TRBJ2-7 | TRBV12-3/TRBV12-4 | NA | TGTGCCAGCAGTTTAGGGACGGCGCCCTCCTACGAGCAGTACTTC | CASSLGTAPSYEQYF
few | TRBJ2-7 | TRBV6-1 | TRBD2 | TGTGCCAGCAGTGAATTTGACAGCGGGGGCTACGAGCAGTACTTC | CASSEFDSGGYEQYF
NA | TRBJ2-7 | TRBV7-9 | NA | TGTGCCAGCAGCACCCTAGGGCACTACGAGCAGTACTTC | CASSTLGHYEQYF
NA | TRBJ1-2 | TRBV13 | NA | TGTGCCATCGATAGACGGCAGGGGACCTCTAACTATGGCTACACCTTC | CAIDRRQGTSNYGYTF
NA | TRBJ2-7 | TRBV3-1 | NA | TGTGCCAGCAGCACCTACCGGACCCGATCCCGCTACGAGCAGTACTTC | CASSTYRTRSRYEQYF
many | TRBJ2-1 | TRBV15 | TRBD2 | TGTGCCACCAGCGGCTCGACTAGCGGGAGTAATGAGCAGTTCTTC | CATSGSTSGSNEQFF
few | TRBJ2-7 | TRBV4-2 | TRBD2 | TGTGCCAGCAGCCAAGTCGCTAGCGGGAACACCGAGCAGTACTTC | CASSQVASGNTEQYF
NA | TRBJ2-7 | TRBV27 | TRBD1 | TGTGCCAGCAGTTTTCACAGGGGGTTATCCTACGAGCAGTACTTC | CASSFHRGLSYEQYF
NA | TRBJ1-2 | TRBV7-9 | TRBD1 | TGTGCCAGCAGCGGTATCCCCGGGACAGGGGACTATGGCTACACCTTC | CASSGIPGTGDYGYTF
NA | TRBJ2-2 | TRBV11-2 | NA | TGTGCCAGCAGCTTAGTTTTCACAGCGCCCCCCGGGGAGCTGTTTTTT | CASSLVFTAPPGELFF
NA | TRBJ1-4 | TRBV7-9 | NA | TGTGCCAGCAGCTCCCCTATTAGGAGTAATGAAAAACTGTTTTTT | CASSSPIRSNEKLFF
few | TRBJ2-7 | TRBV27 | TRBD1 | TGTGCCAGCAGTGAGGGGGCCACCACCTACGAGCAGTACTTC | CASSEGATTYEQYF
NA | TRBJ2-7 | TRBV25-1 | TRBD2 | TGTGCCAGCAGTGGCCTTCGGGAGGCCTTCTACGAGCAGTACTTC | CASSGLREAFYEQYF
NA | TRBJ2-3 | TRBV4-3 | NA | TGCGCCAGCAGCCACTTGGGCAGCACAGATACGCAGTATTTT | CASSHLGSTDTQYF
NA | TRBJ2-5 | TRBV5-5 | NA | TGTGCCAGCGATTTAGGATCGGAGACCCAGTACTTC | CASDLGSETQYF
NA | TRBJ1-5 | TRBV6-2/TRBV6-3 | NA | TGTGCCAGCAGTCGCTCGGGGTGGATTCATCAGCCCCAGCATTTT | CASSRSGWIHQPQHF
NA | TRBJ2-2 | TRBV9 | NA | TGTGCCAGCAGCGTAGCGGTCAAATTGGGAGTGGCCGGGGAGCTGTTTTTT | CASSVAVKLGVAGELFF
NA | TRBJ2-3 | TRBV6-5 | NA | TGTGCCAGCAGTTACTCGAGCGGTTACACAGATACGCAGTATTTT | CASSYSSGYTDTQYF
many | TRBJ2-1 | TRBV6-2/TRBV6-3 | NA | TGTGCCAGCAGTTACAGGGAGCTGGTTTTCAATGAGCAGTTCTTC | CASSYRELVFNEQFF